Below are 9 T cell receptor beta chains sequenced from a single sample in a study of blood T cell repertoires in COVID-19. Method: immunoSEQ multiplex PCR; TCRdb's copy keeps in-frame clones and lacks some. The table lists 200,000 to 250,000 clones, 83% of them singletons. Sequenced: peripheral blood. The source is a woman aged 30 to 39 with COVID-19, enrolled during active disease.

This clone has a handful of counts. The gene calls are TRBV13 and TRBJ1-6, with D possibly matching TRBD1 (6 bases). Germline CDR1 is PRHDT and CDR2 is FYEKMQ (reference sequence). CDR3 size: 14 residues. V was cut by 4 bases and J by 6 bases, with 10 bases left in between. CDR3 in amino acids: CASSSGGSNSPLHF. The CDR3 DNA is TGTGCCAGCAGCTCTGGGGGCAGTAATTCACCCCTCCACTTT.

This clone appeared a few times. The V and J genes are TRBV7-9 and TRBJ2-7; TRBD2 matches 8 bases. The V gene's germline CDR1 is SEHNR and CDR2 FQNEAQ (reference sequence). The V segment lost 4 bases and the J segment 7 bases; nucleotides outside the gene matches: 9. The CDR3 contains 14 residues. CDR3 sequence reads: CASSSGTSTWEQYF. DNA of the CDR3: TGTGCCAGCAGCTCCGGGACTAGTACCTGGGAGCAGTACTTC.

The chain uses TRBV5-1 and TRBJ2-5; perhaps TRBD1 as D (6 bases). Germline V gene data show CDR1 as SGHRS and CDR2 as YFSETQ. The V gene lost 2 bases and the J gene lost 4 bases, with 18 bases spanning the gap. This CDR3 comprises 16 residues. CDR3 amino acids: CASSLGRQVIRETQYF. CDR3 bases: TGCGCCAGCAGCTTAGGCCGACAGGTAATTCGAGAGACCCAGTACTTC.

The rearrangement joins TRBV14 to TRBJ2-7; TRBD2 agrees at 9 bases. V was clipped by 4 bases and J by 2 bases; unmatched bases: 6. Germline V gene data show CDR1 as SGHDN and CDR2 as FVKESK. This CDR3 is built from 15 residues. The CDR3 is CASSPVAGVTYEQYF. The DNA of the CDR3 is TGTGCCAGCAGCCCAGTAGCGGGGGTGACCTACGAGCAGTACTTC.

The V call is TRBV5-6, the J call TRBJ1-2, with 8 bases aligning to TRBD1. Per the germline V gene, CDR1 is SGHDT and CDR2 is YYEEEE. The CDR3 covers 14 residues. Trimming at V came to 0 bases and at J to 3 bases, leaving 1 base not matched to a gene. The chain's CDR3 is CASSLAGGDYGYTF. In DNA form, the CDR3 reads TGTGCCAGCAGCTTGGCAGGGGGCGACTATGGCTACACCTTC.

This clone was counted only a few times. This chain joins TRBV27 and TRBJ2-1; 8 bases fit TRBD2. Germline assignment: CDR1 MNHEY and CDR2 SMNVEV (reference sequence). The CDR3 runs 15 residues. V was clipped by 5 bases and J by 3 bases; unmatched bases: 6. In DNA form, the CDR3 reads TGTGCCAGCAGTATACCAGCGGGAGTCTACAATGAGCAGTTCTTC. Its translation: CASSIPAGVYNEQFF.

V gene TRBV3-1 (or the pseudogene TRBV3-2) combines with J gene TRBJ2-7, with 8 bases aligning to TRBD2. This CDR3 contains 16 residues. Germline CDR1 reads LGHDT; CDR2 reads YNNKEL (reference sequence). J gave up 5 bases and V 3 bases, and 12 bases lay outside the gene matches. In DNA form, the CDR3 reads TGTGCCAGCAGCCACATGACGGGACTAGGCATCCACGAGCAGTACTTC. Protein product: CASSHMTGLGIHEQYF.

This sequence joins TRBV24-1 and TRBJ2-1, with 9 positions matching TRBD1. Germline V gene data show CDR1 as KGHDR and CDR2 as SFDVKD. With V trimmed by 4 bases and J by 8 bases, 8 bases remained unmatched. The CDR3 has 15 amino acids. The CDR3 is CATSEPGQGRYEQFF. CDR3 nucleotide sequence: TGTGCCACCAGTGAACCGGGACAGGGTAGGTATGAGCAGTTCTTC.

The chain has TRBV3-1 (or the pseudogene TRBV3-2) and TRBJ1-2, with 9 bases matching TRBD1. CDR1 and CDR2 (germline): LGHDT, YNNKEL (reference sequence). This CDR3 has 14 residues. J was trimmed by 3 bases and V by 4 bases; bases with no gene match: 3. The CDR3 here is CASSLRDRDYGYTF. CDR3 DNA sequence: TGTGCCAGCAGCCTGCGGGACAGGGACTATGGCTACACCTTC.